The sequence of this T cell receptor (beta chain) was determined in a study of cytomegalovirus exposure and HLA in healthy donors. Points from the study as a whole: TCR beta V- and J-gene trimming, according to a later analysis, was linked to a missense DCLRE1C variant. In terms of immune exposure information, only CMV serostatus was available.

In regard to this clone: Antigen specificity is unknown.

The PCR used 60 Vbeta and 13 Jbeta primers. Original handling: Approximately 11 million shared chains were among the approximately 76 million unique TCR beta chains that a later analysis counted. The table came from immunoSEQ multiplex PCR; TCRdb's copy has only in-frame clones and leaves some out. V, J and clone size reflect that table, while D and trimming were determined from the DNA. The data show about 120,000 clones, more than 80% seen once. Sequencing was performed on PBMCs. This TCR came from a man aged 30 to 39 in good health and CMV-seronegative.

CDR3 region: CASSFPRREGNNNEQFF. In DNA form, the CDR3 reads TGTGCCAGCAGCTTCCCCCGGCGGGAGGGCAATAACAATGAGCAGTTCTTC. The chain recombines TRBV11-2 with TRBJ2-1; 9 positions agree with TRBD2. After removal of 3 bases from V and 5 bases from J, the junction contained 11 bases not matched to a gene. The germline V gene encodes CDR1 SGHAT and CDR2 FQNNGV. The CDR3 extends over 17 amino acids.